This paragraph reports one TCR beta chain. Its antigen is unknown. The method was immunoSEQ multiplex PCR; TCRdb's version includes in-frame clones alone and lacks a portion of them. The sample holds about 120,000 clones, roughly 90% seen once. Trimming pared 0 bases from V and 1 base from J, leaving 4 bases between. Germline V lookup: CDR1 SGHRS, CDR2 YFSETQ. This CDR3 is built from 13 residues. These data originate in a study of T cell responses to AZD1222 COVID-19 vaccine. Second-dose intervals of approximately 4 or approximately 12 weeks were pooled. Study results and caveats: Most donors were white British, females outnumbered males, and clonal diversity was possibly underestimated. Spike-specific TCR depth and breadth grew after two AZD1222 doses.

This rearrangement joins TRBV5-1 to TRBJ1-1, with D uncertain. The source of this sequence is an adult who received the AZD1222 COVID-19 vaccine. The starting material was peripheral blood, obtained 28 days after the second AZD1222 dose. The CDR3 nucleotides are TGCGCCAGCAGCTTGGCTCCGAACACTGAAGCTTTCTTT. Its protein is CASSLAPNTEAFF.